This record concerns one T cell receptor beta chain sequence. Data came from immunoSEQ multiplex PCR; TCRdb stores just in-frame clones and leaves some out. The sample lists 200,000 to 250,000 clones, over 70% occurring once. This entry comes from a study of blood T cell repertoires in COVID-19. Exposed enrollees encountered a COVID-19 case at some point within 2 weeks before study entry. Trimming stripped 5 bases from V and 0 bases from J, with 5 bases between. The CDR3 is 12 amino acids. Germline V lookup: CDR1 SEHNR, CDR2 FQNEAQ (reference sequence). This chain joins TRBV7-9 and TRBJ2-7; D gene ambiguous. The specimen was PBMCs or T cells enriched from blood (not recorded which). The TCR comes from a woman younger than 45 who had been exposed to COVID-19. The DNA for the CDR3 is TGTGCCAGCAGCCCCCTCTCCTACGAGCAGTACTTC. This translates into CASSPLSYEQYF.